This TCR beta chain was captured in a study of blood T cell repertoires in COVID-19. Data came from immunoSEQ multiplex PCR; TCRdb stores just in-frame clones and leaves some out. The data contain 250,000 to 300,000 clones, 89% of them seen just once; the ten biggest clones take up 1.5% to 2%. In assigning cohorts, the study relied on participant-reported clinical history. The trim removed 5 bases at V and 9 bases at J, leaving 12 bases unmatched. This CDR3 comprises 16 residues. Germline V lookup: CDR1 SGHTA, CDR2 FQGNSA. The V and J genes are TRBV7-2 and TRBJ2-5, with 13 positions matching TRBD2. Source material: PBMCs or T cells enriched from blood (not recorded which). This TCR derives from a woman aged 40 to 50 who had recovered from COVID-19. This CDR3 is CASSPAGTSGAGAQYF. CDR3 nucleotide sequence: TGTGCCAGCAGCCCCGCCGGGACTAGCGGGGCCGGGGCCCAGTACTTC.